This entry concerns a single TCR beta chain. The sample is drawn from a study of blood T cell repertoires in COVID-19. Libraries were prepared by immunoSEQ multiplex PCR; TCRdb keeps only in-frame clonotypes and omits some of them. This table has roughly 250,000 clones, more than 80% appearing once. The CDR3 has 15 amino acids. Losses at the gene ends were 3 bases for V and 4 bases for J; bases not matched to a gene: 8. The V gene's germline CDR1 is DFQATT and CDR2 SNEGSKA (reference sequence). The chain has TRBV20-1 and TRBJ2-2; TRBD1 aligns across 7 bases. This receptor was taken from a woman aged 40 to 50 with acute or convalescent COVID-19. Sequenced input: peripheral blood. The CDR3 nucleotides read TGCAGTGCTAGTGGGGCGACAGGGCGCACCGGGGAGCTGTTTTTT. Encoded protein: CSASGATGRTGELFF.